This TCR beta chain originates from a study of shared clonotypes between healthy human individuals. Study details: Three plates were used per donor for CD4 naive, three for CD4 memory, two for CD8 naive and one for CD8 memory.

With respect to this clone: Its antigen is unknown.

Replicate PCRs run on sorted subsets employed roughly 180 ng DNA, around 27,000 T cell genomes. Profiled with immunoSEQ multiplex PCR; TCRdb holds only in-frame clones, not every one. The data show 500,000 or so clones, about 96% seen once. The V gene's germline CDR1 is SGHRS and CDR2 YFSETQ. V was pared by 2 bases and J by 2 bases, with 7 bases between. CDR3 length equals 13 residues. Study-wide results and limits: Researchers found naive subsets generally carried larger estimated richness than memory subsets.

Subsets obtained from CD4+ cells comprised CD45RA+ naive and CD45RA-negative memory cells. The V gene is TRBV5-1, the J gene TRBJ1-1; no clear D gene. Sequences were obtained from naive CD4+ T cells sorted from blood. Subset indicated: CD45RA+ positively selected. This TCR was recovered from a woman aged 25 to 39 in good health. The CDR3 DNA is TGCGCCAGCAGCTTCACGGTAAACACTGAAGCTTTCTTT. Translated, it gives CASSFTVNTEAFF.